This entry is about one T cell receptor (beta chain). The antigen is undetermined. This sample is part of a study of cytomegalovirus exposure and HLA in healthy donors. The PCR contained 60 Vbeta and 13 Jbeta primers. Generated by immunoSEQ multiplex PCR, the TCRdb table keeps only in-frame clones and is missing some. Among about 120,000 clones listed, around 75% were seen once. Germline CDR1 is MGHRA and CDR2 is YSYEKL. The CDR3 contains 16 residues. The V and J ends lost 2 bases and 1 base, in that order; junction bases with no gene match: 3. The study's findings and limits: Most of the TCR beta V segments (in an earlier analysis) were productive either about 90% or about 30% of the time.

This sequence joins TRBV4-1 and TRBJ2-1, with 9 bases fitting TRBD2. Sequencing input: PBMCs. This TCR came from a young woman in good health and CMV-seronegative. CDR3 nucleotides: TGCGCCAGCAGCCAATTCCTAGCGGGGTCCTACAATGAGCAGTTCTTC. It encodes CASSQFLAGSYNEQFF.